This T cell receptor (beta chain) is from a study of blood T cells in healthy people across ages. V lost 0 bases and J lost 7, with 13 bases in between. Germline V lookup: CDR1 KGHSH, CDR2 LQKENI. The CDR3 is 15 residues long. Using a J-beta primer mix together with a sample-barcoded 5' primer, a second PCR was run for about 7 to 12 cycles. In TCRdb, the 5' RACE reads were re-called with MiXCR into one record per CDR3 protein. The sample has 550,000 to 650,000 distinct CDR3 sequences; about 29% are singletons. These data were likewise used in another study, on T cells of mothers and their children.

The origin of this receptor is a boy aged 2 to 10 in good health. Sequencing used blood. The chain couples TRBV18 to TRBJ2-1; D uncertain. CDR3 protein: CASSPPVSWANEQFF. CDR3 sequence (DNA): TGTGCCAGCTCACCACCGGTCTCCTGGGCAAATGAGCAGTTCTTC. The variable domain in full, with the rest retrieved from reference TRBV18 and TRBJ2-1, is NAGVMQNPRHLVRRRGQEARLRCSPMKGHSHVYWYRQLPEEGLKFMVYLQKENIIDESGMPKERFSAEFPKEGPSILRIQQVVRGDSAAYFCASSPPVSWANEQFFGPGTRLTVL.